The TCR beta chain under discussion was sequenced for a study of regulatory T cells in long-lasting Graves disease. This clonotype was picked up many times. Time point in this sample: newly diagnosed GD, antithyroid drugs for less than 3 months. RNA isolated from PBMCs was used to make the TCR library. Trimming removed 5 bases at V and 0 bases at J, with 10 bases between. Germline assignment: CDR1 SEHNR and CDR2 FQNEAQ (reference sequence). This CDR3 has 15 residues. iRepertoire HTBI primers and Arm-PCR of CDR3 regions built TCR beta libraries. TCRdb re-called the multiplex PCR reads through MiXCR, storing one row per CDR3 protein. The profile shows about 620,000 distinct CDR3 sequences, less than 20% of them singletons. This same sample was also part of a study on T cells in Graves' hyperthyroidism and ophthalmopathy. As reported in that work: Absence of ophthalmopathy progression within 18 months defined stable Graves' hyperthyroidism.

The chain combines TRBV7-9 with TRBJ1-4, with unresolved D. This TCR came from a woman aged 25 to 39 with Graves disease. This material consisted of peripheral blood mononuclear cells (PBMCs), taken at new diagnosis, from a patient treated with antithyroid drugs. The CDR3 sequence: CASSGPTSTNEKLFF. CDR3 in DNA: TGTGCCAGCAGCGGCCCAACCTCAACTAATGAAAAACTGTTTTTT.